This T cell receptor (beta chain) is drawn from a study of CD8 T cells in Susac syndrome. Germline values: CDR1 MNHEY, CDR2 SVGAGI. This CDR3 contains 13 residues. Trimming took 2 bases from V and 0 from J, leaving 4 bases between them. Reverse transcription of about 0.5 to 1 ug RNA used random hexamers. From the immunoSEQ multiplex PCR reads, TCRdb called clonotypes with MiXCR, one entry per CDR3 protein. The table shows some 200,000 distinct CDR3 sequences, with approximately 96% occurring only once. This clonotype was detected a few times. The V gene is TRBV6-5, the J gene TRBJ1-1; D is undetermined. The sample consisted of CD4+ T cells from PBMCs. The source of this sequence is a human donor with Susac syndrome. CDR3 residues: CASSYTVNTEAFF. DNA of the CDR3: TGTGCCAGCAGTTACACTGTGAACACTGAAGCTTTCTTT.